Below are 5 T cell receptor beta chains sequenced from a single sample in a study of cytomegalovirus exposure and HLA in healthy donors (TCRdb year 2017). The library was built by means of the immunoSEQ multiplex PCR assay. A mixture of 60 forward primers for TCR Vbeta segments and 13 reverse primers for TCR Jbeta segments was used in the multiplex PCR. TCRdb took over this immuneACCESS table, retaining in-frame rearrangements with V and J assigned. Such tables are incomplete; in checked studies, under half of the missing clones stem from an unresolved V gene, and the remainder is unexplained. This sample comprises 90,000 to 120,000 clones, 70% to 80% of them detected only once. The ten largest clones capture approximately 5.1% of the sample. The sample taken for sequencing was PBMCs. Source of these receptors: a female donor in good health and CMV-seropositive.

This chain connects TRBV18 to TRBJ1-2; tentatively, D is TRBD1 (5 bases). This CDR3 contains 15 residues. Trimming stripped 3 bases from V and 0 bases from J, with 11 bases between. Looked up from germline, CDR1 is KGHSH and CDR2 is LQKENI. The CDR3 loop is CASSPGAAANYGYTF. The CDR3 DNA reads as TGTGCCAGCTCACCTGGGGCAGCAGCTAACTATGGCTACACCTTC. The complete variable domain, with remaining parts taken from reference TRBV18 and TRBJ1-2, reads NAGVMQNPRHLVRRRGQEARLRCSPMKGHSHVYWYRQLPEEGLKFMVYLQKENIIDESGMPKERFSAEFPKEGPSILRIQQVVRGDSAAYFCASSPGAAANYGYTFGSGTRLTVV.

This clone was detected a few times. The chain is built from TRBV5-5 and TRBJ1-2; D unresolved. CDR1 is SGHKS, CDR2 YYEKEE, per germline (reference sequence). Trimming shortened V by 1 base and J by 0 bases, and 10 bases separated the two germline ends. There are 15 residues in the CDR3. This chain's CDR3 is CASSLSGVSNYGYTF. CDR3 nucleotides: TGTGCCAGCAGCTTGAGCGGGGTTTCTAACTATGGCTACACCTTC.

As DNA, the CDR3 is TGCGCCAGCACCTGGGACAGCTCCTACGAGCAGTACTTC. Its translation is CASTWDSSYEQYF. The chain employs TRBV5-1 and TRBJ2-7, with TRBD1 identical over 7 bases. CDR1 is SGHRS, CDR2 YFSETQ, per germline. The V and J ends lost 6 bases and 0 bases, in that order; junction bases with no gene match: 3. This CDR3 spans 13 amino acids.

The chain carries TRBV7-8 and TRBJ1-4; weak D call: TRBD1 (5 bases). V lost 5 bases and J 5 bases, leaving 6 bases between the germline ends. CDR3 length equals 12 residues. Germline V lookup: CDR1 SGHVS, CDR2 FQNEAQ. CDR3 DNA sequence: TGTGCCAGCAGCGGGGGGAATGAAAAACTGTTTTTT. It encodes CASSGGNEKLFF. Variable domain in full (rest from reference TRBV7-8 and TRBJ1-4): GAGVSQSPRYKVAKRGQDVALRCDPISGHVSLFWYQQALGQGPEFLTYFQNEAQLDKSGLPSDRFFAERPEGSVSTLKIQRTQQEDSAVYLCASSGGNEKLFFGSGTQLSVL.

This clone has just one count. J is TRBJ2-7 and V is TRBV4-1; 7 positions agree with TRBD1. Trimming took 0 bases from V and 2 from J; bases not matched to a gene: 10. The length of the CDR3 is 17 residues. In germline, CDR1 is MGHRA, CDR2 YSYEKL. CDR3 coding DNA: TGCGCCAGCAGCCAAGAATCGGGTTCTGGGACAGCCTACGAGCAGTACTTC. Amino acid sequence: CASSQESGSGTAYEQYF.